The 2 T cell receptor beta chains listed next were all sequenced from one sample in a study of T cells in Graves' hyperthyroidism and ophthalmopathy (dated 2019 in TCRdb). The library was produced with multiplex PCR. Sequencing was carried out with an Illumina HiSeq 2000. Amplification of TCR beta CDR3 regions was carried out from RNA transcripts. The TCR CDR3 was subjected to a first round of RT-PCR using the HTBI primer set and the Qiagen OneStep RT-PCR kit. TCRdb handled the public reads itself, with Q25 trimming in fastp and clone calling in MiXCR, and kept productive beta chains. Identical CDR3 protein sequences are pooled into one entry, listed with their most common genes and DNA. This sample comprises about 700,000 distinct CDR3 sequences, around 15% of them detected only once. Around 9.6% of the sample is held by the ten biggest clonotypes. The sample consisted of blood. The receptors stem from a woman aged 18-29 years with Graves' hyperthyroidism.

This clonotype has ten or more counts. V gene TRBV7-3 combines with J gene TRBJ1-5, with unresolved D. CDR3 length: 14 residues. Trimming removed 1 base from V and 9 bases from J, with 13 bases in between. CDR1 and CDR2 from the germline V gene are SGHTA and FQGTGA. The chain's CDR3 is CASSLITAEWPQHF. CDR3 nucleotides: TGTGCCAGCAGCTTAATAACAGCCGAATGGCCCCAGCATTTT.

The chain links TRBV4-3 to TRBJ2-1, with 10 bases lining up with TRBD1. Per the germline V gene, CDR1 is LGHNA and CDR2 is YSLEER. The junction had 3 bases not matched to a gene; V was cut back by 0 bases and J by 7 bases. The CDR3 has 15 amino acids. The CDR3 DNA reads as TGCGCCAGCAGCCAAGAATGGACAGGGGGGAATGAGCAGTTCTTC. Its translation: CASSQEWTGGNEQFF.